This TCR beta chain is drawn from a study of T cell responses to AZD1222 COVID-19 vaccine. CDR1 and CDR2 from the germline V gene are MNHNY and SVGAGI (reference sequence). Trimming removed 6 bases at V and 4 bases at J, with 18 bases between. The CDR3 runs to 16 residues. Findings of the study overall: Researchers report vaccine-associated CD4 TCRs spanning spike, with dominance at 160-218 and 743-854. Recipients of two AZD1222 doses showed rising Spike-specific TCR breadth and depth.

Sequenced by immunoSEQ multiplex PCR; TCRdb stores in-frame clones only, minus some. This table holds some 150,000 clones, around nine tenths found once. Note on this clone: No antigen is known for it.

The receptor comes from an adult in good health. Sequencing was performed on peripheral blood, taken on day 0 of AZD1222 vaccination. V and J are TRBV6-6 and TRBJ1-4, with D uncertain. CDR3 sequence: CASSTSDRVYNEKLFF. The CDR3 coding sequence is TGTGCCAGCAGCACCTCGGACCGAGTTTATAATGAAAAACTGTTTTTT.